These T cell receptor beta chains were read from a single sample in a study of T cell changes during pregnancy in multiple sclerosis. Only in-frame clones appear in the TCRdb table, and some are missing; sequencing was by immunoSEQ multiplex PCR. This table holds under 30,000 clones, 93% found once. The sample was CD4+ T cells from peripheral blood mononuclear cells, taken after pregnancy. These receptors all come from a female donor with multiple sclerosis, enrolled in a pregnancy study. CDR3s leave out the opening cysteine and the closing phenylalanine or tryptophan. The order of the fields is V gene, J gene, CDR3 protein.

v_call: TRBV7-9; j_call: TRBJ2-7; cdr3_aa: ASFRDGGEQY
v_call: TRBV6-5; j_call: TRBJ1-2; cdr3_aa: ASSPDRGHGYT
v_call: TRBV6-5; j_call: TRBJ2-1; cdr3_aa: ASSYGAGQGNEQF
v_call: TRBV18; j_call: TRBJ2-1; cdr3_aa: ASSPDTGTGNNEQF
v_call: TRBV10-3; j_call: TRBJ2-2; cdr3_aa: AISSGLAGVGAGELF
v_call: TRBV5-4; j_call: TRBJ1-1; cdr3_aa: ASSFDRGNTEAF
v_call: TRBV19; j_call: TRBJ2-1; cdr3_aa: ASSISTGTGLF
v_call: TRBV6-5; j_call: TRBJ2-7; cdr3_aa: ASSYSIPDTYEQY
v_call: TRBV18; j_call: TRBJ2-5; cdr3_aa: ASSPRQGEGETQY
v_call: TRBV5-1; j_call: TRBJ1-1; cdr3_aa: ASSPDSLREAF
v_call: TRBV5-1; j_call: TRBJ2-1; cdr3_aa: ASSSELAGGRNEQF
v_call: TRBV4-1; j_call: TRBJ1-5; cdr3_aa: ASSLDGGLGNQPQH
v_call: TRBV6-5; j_call: TRBJ1-1; cdr3_aa: ASSLRMADTEAF
v_call: TRBV27; j_call: TRBJ2-5; cdr3_aa: ASSPTTSGIYRETQY
v_call: TRBV9; j_call: TRBJ2-1; cdr3_aa: ASRKIREGGSYNEQF
v_call: TRBV7-6; j_call: TRBJ2-5; cdr3_aa: ASSLESGLAEQETQY
v_call: TRBV9; j_call: TRBJ1-1; cdr3_aa: ASSPGDPTGVVPAF
v_call: TRBV5-1; j_call: TRBJ1-1; cdr3_aa: ASSLGSSNTEAF
v_call: TRBV19; j_call: TRBJ1-5; cdr3_aa: ASRYRAGTLKNQPQH
v_call: TRBV7-2; j_call: TRBJ2-7; cdr3_aa: ASSLGPGVSEQY
v_call: TRBV5-1; j_call: -; cdr3_aa: ASSATGTDHEQY
v_call: TRBV7-6; j_call: TRBJ2-2; cdr3_aa: ASTGLAVVGELF
v_call: TRBV4-1; j_call: TRBJ2-2; cdr3_aa: ASSQESAANTGELF
v_call: TRBV18; j_call: TRBJ2-6; cdr3_aa: ASSPDRTGSGANVLT